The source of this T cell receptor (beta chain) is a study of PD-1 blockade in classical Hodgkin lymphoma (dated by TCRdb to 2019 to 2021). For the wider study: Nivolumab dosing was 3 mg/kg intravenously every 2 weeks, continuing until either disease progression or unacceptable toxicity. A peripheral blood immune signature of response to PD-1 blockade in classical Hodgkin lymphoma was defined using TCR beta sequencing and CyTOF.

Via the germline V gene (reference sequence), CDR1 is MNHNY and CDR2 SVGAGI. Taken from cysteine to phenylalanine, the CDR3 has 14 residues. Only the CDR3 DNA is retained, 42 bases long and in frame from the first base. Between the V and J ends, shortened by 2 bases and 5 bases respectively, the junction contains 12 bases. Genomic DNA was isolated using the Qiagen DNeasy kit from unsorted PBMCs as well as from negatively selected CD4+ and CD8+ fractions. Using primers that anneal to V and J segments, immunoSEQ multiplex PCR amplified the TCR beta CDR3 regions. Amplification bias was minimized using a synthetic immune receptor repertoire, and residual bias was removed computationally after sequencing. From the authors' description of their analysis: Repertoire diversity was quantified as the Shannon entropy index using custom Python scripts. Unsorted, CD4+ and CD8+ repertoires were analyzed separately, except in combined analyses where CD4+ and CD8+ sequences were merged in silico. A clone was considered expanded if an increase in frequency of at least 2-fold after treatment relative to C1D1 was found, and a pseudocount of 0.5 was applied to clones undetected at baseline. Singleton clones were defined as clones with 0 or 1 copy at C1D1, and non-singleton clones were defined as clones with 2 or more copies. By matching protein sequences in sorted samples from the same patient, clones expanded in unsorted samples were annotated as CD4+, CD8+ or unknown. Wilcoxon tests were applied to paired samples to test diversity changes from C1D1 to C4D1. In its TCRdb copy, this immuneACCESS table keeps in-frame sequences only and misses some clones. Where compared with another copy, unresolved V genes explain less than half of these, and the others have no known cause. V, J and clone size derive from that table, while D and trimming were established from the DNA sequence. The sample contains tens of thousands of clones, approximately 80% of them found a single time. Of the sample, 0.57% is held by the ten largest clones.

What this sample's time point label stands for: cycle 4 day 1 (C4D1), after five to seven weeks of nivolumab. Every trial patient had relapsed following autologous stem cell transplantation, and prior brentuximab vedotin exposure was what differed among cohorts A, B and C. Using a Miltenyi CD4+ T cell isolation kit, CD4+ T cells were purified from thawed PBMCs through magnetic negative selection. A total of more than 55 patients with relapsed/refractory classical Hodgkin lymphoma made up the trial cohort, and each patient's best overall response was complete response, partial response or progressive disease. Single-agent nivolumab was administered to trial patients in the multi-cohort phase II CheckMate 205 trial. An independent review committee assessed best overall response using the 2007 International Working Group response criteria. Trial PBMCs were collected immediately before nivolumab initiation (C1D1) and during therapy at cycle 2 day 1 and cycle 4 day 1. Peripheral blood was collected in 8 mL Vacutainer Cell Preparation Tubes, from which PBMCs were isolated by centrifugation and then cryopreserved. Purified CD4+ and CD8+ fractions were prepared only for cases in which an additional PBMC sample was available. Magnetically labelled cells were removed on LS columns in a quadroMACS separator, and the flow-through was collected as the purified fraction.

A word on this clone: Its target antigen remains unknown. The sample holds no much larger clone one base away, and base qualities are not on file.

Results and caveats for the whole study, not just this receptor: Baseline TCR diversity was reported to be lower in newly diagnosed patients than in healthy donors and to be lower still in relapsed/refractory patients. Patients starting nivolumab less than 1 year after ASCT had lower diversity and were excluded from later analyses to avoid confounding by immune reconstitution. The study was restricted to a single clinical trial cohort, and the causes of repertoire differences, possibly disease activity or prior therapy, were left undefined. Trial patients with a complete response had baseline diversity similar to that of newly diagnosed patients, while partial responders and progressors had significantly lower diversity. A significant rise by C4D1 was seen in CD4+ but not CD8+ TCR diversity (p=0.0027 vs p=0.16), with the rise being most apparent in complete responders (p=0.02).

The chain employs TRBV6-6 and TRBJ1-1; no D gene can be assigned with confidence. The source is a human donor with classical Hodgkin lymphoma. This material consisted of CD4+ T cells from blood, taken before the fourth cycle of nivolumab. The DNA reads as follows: TGTGCCAGCAGTTACGCGGACGGGAGGACTGAAGCTTTCTTT. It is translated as CASSYADGRTEAFF.